These 22 T cell receptor beta chains originate from one sample sequenced in a study. TCRdb reprocessed the RT-PCR reads via MiXCR and lists one record per CDR3 protein. The sample shows about 680,000 distinct CDR3 sequences, 14% of them seen only once. Sequencing was done on a sample of memory CD4+ T cells from blood. These receptors originate from a female donor in good health, serving as a healthy control.

The V call is TRBV20-1, the J call TRBJ1-1; D not certain. The germline V and J ends were trimmed by 1 base and 4 bases, with 10 bases remaining between them. This CDR3 spans 13 amino acids. Germline V CDR1 and CDR2: DFQATT, SNEGSKA (reference sequence). DNA for the CDR3: TGCAGTGCTAGAGCCTCGGGGATCACTGAAGCTTTCTTT. Translation gives CSARASGITEAFF.

This clonotype has more than one count but fewer than ten. The V gene is TRBV4-2, the J gene TRBJ2-3; 7 bases agree with TRBD1. This CDR3 is 18 amino acids long. Germline V gene data show CDR1 as LGHNA and CDR2 as YNFKEQ. With V trimmed by 4 bases and J by 0 bases, 13 bases remained unmatched. The CDR3 here is CASSLTRGTQTSTDTQYF. CDR3 sequence (DNA): TGTGCCAGCAGCCTCACCAGGGGGACACAAACTAGCACAGATACGCAGTATTTT.

The chain couples TRBV20-1 to TRBJ2-7; D possibly uses TRBD1 or TRBD2 (6 bases each). The CDR3 is 14 residues long. With 5 bases removed from V and 5 bases from J, the gap between germline ends came to 19 bases. The germline V gene encodes CDR1 DFQATT and CDR2 SNEGSKA (reference sequence). CDR3 sequence reads: CSAALGGGPDEQYF. The CDR3 bases are TGCAGTGCTGCCCTAGGAGGGGGTCCTGACGAGCAGTACTTC.

The chain carries TRBV20-1 and TRBJ2-7, with 15 bases identical to TRBD2. V shed 6 bases and J 5 bases; nucleotides not matched to a gene: 11. The CDR3 runs 16 residues. The germline CDR1 and CDR2 sequences are DFQATT and SNEGSKA (reference sequence). CDR3 loop: CSALRTSGRGGHEQYF. CDR3 coding DNA: TGCAGTGCCCTTAGGACTAGCGGGAGGGGAGGCCACGAGCAGTACTTC.

V is TRBV4-1 and J is TRBJ2-7; D unresolved. CDR3 size: 14 residues. Looked up from germline, CDR1 is MGHRA and CDR2 is YSYEKL. The V gene lost 0 bases and the J gene lost 0 bases, with 6 bases spanning the gap. CDR3 sequence (DNA): TGCGCCAGCAGCCAAGACGCTACCTCCTACGAGCAGTACTTC. Its protein product is CASSQDATSYEQYF.

There are a few counts of this clonotype. This chain links TRBV6-1 with TRBJ2-1; D remains ambiguous. The germline gives CDR1 MNHNS, CDR2 SASEGT. This CDR3 is 13 amino acids long. Trimming left V 3 bases short and J 11 bases short, with 14 bases between. The CDR3 sequence: CASSEPVWVKQFF. The DNA for the CDR3 is TGTGCCAGCAGTGAGCCGGTGTGGGTAAAGCAGTTCTTC.

The chain has TRBV7-2 and TRBJ2-7; D gene uncertain. The CDR3 loop spans 12 amino acids. Germline CDR1 SGHTA, CDR2 FQGNSA. V lost 1 base and J 5 bases, leaving 6 bases between the germline ends. The CDR3: CASSLDFHEQYF. The CDR3 region has the DNA TGTGCCAGCAGCTTAGATTTTCACGAGCAGTACTTC.

This clonotype was observed a few times. This chain joins TRBV12-3 or TRBV12-4 and TRBJ2-1; 7 bases fit TRBD1. The ends lost 3 bases at V and 3 bases at J; junction bases unmatched: 5. The CDR3 runs to 15 residues. The CDR3 DNA reads TGTGCCAGCAGTTTGCCGGGACAGAACTACAATGAGCAGTTCTTC. Amino acids: CASSLPGQNYNEQFF.

This clonotype has at least ten counts. The rearrangement uses TRBV4-2 and TRBJ1-2; unclear D gene. Germline values: CDR1 LGHNA, CDR2 YNFKEQ. V dropped 0 bases and J dropped 4 bases, with 6 bases sitting between them. CDR3 length: 13 amino acids. The CDR3: CASSQDSSYGYTF. The DNA for the CDR3 is TGTGCCAGCAGCCAAGATAGTAGCTATGGCTACACCTTC.

This clonotype was counted only a few times. V is TRBV28 and J is TRBJ1-2; 7 positions match TRBD1. The CDR3 sequence is 14 residues long. CDR1 is MDHEN, CDR2 SYDVKM, per germline. After removal of 2 bases from V and 7 bases from J, the junction contained 7 bases not matched to a gene. The DNA of the CDR3 is TGTGCCAGCAGTTTACCCATAGGGGGCGGTGGCTACACCTTC. Residues: CASSLPIGGGGYTF.

This clonotype came up a few times. The chain is built from TRBV20-1 and TRBJ2-1, with 13 bases fitting TRBD2. This CDR3 region has 14 residues. The V gene end was trimmed by 7 bases and the J gene end by 9 bases; junction bases not matched to a gene: 9. Germline loops: CDR1 DFQATT, CDR2 SNEGSKA (reference sequence). The CDR3 is CSVLRLAGGGEQFF. CDR3 nucleotides: TGCAGTGTTCTACGACTAGCGGGAGGTGGTGAGCAGTTCTTC.

The table lists this clonotype with many counts. This rearrangement joins TRBV27 to TRBJ1-5, with 9 bases matching TRBD1. The J segment lost 6 bases and the V segment lost 6 bases, leaving 6 bases of the junction unmatched. The CDR3 length is 14 residues. The germline CDR1 and CDR2 sequences are MNHEY and SMNVEV (reference sequence). The CDR3 sequence: CASRQGAGGQPQHF. CDR3 coding DNA: TGTGCCAGCAGACAGGGGGCAGGAGGTCAGCCCCAGCATTTT.

Notes on this clonotype: The junction departs from germline at one end; a sequencing error may be responsible. The genes are TRBV7-8 and TRBJ2-3; unclear D gene. The germline gives CDR1 SGHVS, CDR2 FQNEAQ. This CDR3 has 13 amino acids. The CDR3 sequence is CSSSLDRTDTQYF. The CDR3, as DNA: TGTTCCAGCAGCTTAGACCGCACAGATACGCAGTATTTT.

This clonotype has a handful of counts. The chain couples TRBV6-5 to TRBJ2-1, with 7 bases matching TRBD2. With 9 bases clipped from V and 4 bases from J, the junction kept 9 bases outside the gene matches. The CDR3 has 14 residues. From germline, CDR1 is MNHEY and CDR2 SVGAGI. This CDR3 is CASPPEGGYNEQFF. The CDR3, as DNA: TGTGCCAGTCCCCCCGAGGGAGGGTACAATGAGCAGTTCTTC.

This clonotype has a handful of counts. The rearrangement uses TRBV7-6 and TRBJ2-7, with 12 bases that match TRBD2. The CDR3 spans 18 residues. V was pared by 5 bases and J by 1 base, with 12 bases of the junction left unmatched. Germline CDR1 and CDR2: SGHVS and FNYEAQ. The CDR3 region is CASSKSPRTSGGSYEQYF. CDR3 nucleotides: TGTGCCAGCAGCAAGAGCCCGCGCACTAGCGGGGGGTCCTACGAGCAGTACTTC.

The chain uses TRBV9 and TRBJ2-7, with D possibly being TRBD1 or TRBD2 (6 bases each). CDR1 is SGDLS, CDR2 YYNGEE, per germline. The V end was cut by 6 bases, the J end by 5 bases, with 18 bases between. The CDR3 sequence is 14 residues long. CDR3 amino acids: CASNKGDSPHEQYF. The CDR3 bases are TGTGCCAGCAACAAGGGGGACTCCCCCCACGAGCAGTACTTC.

The genes are TRBV4-1 and TRBJ2-1, with D uncertain. The V end was cut by 0 bases, the J end by 9 bases, with 12 bases between. The germline CDR1 and CDR2 sequences are MGHRA and YSYEKL. The CDR3 loop spans 14 amino acids. CDR3 DNA: TGCGCCAGCAGCCAAGATTGGCCCTTCGCTGAGCAGTTCTTC. It translates to CASSQDWPFAEQFF.

The table lists this clonotype with a few counts. The V gene is TRBV20-1, the J gene TRBJ2-7; TRBD2 matches 7 bases. The germline CDR1 and CDR2 sequences are DFQATT and SNEGSKA (reference sequence). The CDR3 covers 13 residues. V was clipped by 6 bases and J by 3 bases; unmatched bases: 8. CDR3 sequence reads: CSAAGEGGYEQYF. CDR3 sequence (DNA): TGCAGTGCCGCGGGAGAGGGAGGCTACGAGCAGTACTTC.

Many counts were recorded for this clonotype. CDR3 residues: CAISKGLAGEGYEQYF. The CDR3 DNA reads as TGTGCCATCAGCAAAGGACTAGCGGGAGAAGGCTACGAGCAGTACTTC. This chain uses TRBV10-3 with TRBJ2-7, with 13 nucleotides matching TRBD2. The CDR3 sequence is 16 residues long. Germline V gene data show CDR1 as ENHRY and CDR2 as SYGVKD. V lost 6 bases, J lost 3 bases, and 8 bases stayed unmatched.

In this sample, this clonotype turned up a few times. The rearrangement uses TRBV5-1 and TRBJ1-4, with D perhaps matching TRBD1 (5 bases). Germline V gene sequence: CDR1 SGHRS, CDR2 YFSETQ. The CDR3 contains 16 residues. V dropped 1 base and J dropped 5 bases, with 15 bases sitting between them. In nucleotides, the CDR3 is TGCGCCAGCAGCTTGCAAGCCGGGACGGGAAATGAAAAACTGTTTTTT. Translation gives CASSLQAGTGNEKLFF.

The chain carries TRBV5-1 and TRBJ2-1, with D uncertain. Germline V CDR1 and CDR2: SGHRS, YFSETQ. The CDR3 is 12 residues long. V lost 2 bases and J lost 8, with 8 bases in between. The CDR3 sequence is CASSFNGDEQFF. Here the CDR3 DNA reads TGCGCCAGCAGCTTTAATGGGGATGAGCAGTTCTTC. The whole variable domain, filled in from reference TRBV5-1 and TRBJ2-1, reads KAGVTQTPRYLIKTRGQQVTLSCSPISGHRSVSWYQQTPGQGLQFLFEYFSETQRNKGNFPGRFSGRQFSNSRSEMNVSTLELGDSALYLCASSFNGDEQFFGPGTRLTVL.

The rearrangement links TRBV5-1 to TRBJ2-1, with 11 bases lining up with TRBD2. Germline V gene data show CDR1 as SGHRS and CDR2 as YFSETQ. The CDR3 contains 16 residues. V was pared by 4 bases and J by 9 bases, with 12 bases of the junction left unmatched. The CDR3 DNA is TGCGCCAGCAGCAGAACTAGCGGGAGAGGGGATGGTGAGCAGTTCTTC. Protein product: CASSRTSGRGDGEQFF. The whole variable domain, remainder taken from reference TRBV5-1 and TRBJ2-1, is KAGVTQTPRYLIKTRGQQVTLSCSPISGHRSVSWYQQTPGQGLQFLFEYFSETQRNKGNFPGRFSGRQFSNSRSEMNVSTLELGDSALYLCASSRTSGRGDGEQFFGPGTRLTVL.